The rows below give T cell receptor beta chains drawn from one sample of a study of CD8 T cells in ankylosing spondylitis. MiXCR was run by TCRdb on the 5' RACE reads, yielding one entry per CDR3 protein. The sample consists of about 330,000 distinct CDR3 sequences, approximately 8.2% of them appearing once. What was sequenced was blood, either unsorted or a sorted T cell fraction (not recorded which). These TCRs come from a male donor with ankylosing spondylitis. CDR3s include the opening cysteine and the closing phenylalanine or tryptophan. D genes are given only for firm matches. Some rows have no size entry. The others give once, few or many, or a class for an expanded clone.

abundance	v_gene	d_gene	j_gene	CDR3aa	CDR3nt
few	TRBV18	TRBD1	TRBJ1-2	CASSPLGTGNNYGYTF	TGTGCCAGCTCACCACTAGGGACAGGGAATAACTATGGCTACACCTTC
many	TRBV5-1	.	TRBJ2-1	CASSLVGPPGNEQFF	TGCGCCAGCAGCTTGGTAGGCCCCCCTGGGAATGAGCAGTTCTTC
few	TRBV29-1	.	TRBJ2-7	CSVGRGTYEQYF	TGCAGCGTTGGGAGGGGAACCTACGAGCAGTACTTC
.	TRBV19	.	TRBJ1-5	CASSIGGSNQPQHF	TGTGCCAGTAGTATAGGTGGTTCGAATCAGCCCCAGCATTTT
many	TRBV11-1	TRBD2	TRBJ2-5	CASSLEVPTSGRGETQYF	TGTGCCAGCAGCTTAGAAGTCCCGACTAGCGGGAGAGGTGAGACCCAGTACTTC
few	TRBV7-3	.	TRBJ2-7	CASNILDRRPYEQYF	TGTGCCAGCAACATCCTCGACAGGAGACCCTACGAGCAGTACTTC
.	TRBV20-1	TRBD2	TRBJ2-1	CRVAGVLSSYNEQFF	TGCAGGGTAGCGGGAGTGTTAAGCTCCTACAATGAGCAGTTCTTC
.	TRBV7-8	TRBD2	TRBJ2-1	CASSLEIRASGRASEQFF	TGTGCCAGCAGCTTAGAAATCCGGGCTAGCGGGAGGGCCAGTGAGCAGTTCTTC
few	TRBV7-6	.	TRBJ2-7	CASSLGPSVTYEQYF	TGTGCCAGCAGCTTAGGTCCTAGCGTAACCTACGAGCAGTACTTC
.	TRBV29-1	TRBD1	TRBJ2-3	CSARQGADTQYF	TGCAGCGCAAGACAGGGGGCGGATACGCAGTATTTT
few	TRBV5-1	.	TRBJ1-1	CASRLTRTESEAFF	TGCGCCAGCAGGTTGACCCGGACGGAAAGTGAAGCTTTCTTT
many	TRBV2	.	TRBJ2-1	CATLRGSNEQFF	TGTGCCACCCTCCGGGGGAGTAATGAGCAGTTCTTC
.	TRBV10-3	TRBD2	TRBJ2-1	CAISEDPSGRINEQFF	TGTGCCATCAGTGAAGACCCCAGCGGGAGAATAAATGAGCAGTTCTTC
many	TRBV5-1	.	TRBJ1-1	CASSLEIGGQNTEAFF	TGCGCCAGCAGCTTGGAAATCGGGGGCCAGAACACTGAAGCTTTCTTT
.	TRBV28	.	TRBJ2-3	CASSLWGTVSTDTQYF	TGTGCCAGCAGTTTATGGGGGACTGTATCCACAGATACGCAGTATTTT
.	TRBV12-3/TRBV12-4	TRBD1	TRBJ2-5	CASRDREFGWTQYF	TGTGCCAGCAGGGACAGGGAATTTGGCTGGACCCAGTACTTC
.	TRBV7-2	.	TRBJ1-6	CASSLFGYMDSPLHF	TGTGCCAGCAGCTTATTTGGGTATATGGATTCACCCCTCCACTTT
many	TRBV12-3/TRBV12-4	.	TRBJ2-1	CASSLFLGWGNEQFF	TGTGCCAGCAGTTTATTTCTGGGTTGGGGAAATGAGCAGTTCTTC
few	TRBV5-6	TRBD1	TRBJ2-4	CATRQGPTKNIQYF	TGTGCCACGAGACAGGGTCCGACCAAAAACATTCAGTACTTC
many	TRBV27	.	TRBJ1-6	CASSTSGFYSPLHF	TGTGCCAGCAGTACCAGTGGGTTCTATTCACCCCTCCACTTT
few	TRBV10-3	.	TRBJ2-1	CAISVPPGNEQFF	TGTGCCATCAGTGTTCCTCCGGGCAATGAGCAGTTCTTC
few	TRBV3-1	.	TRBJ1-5	CASSQGGQRNQPQHF	TGTGCCAGCAGCCAAGGCGGACAGCGCAATCAGCCCCAGCATTTT
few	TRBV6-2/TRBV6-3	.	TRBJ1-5	CATQWGGRYQPQHF	TGTGCCACACAATGGGGGGGTAGATATCAGCCCCAGCATTTT
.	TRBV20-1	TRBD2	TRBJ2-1	CSARDLLGLANYNEQFF	TGCAGTGCTAGAGATCTCCTGGGACTAGCCAACTACAATGAGCAGTTCTTC
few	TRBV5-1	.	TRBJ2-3	CASSLAEGENTDTQYF	TGCGCCAGCAGCTTGGCGGAGGGAGAAAACACAGATACGCAGTATTTT
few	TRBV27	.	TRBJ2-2	CASSFKGANTGELFF	TGTGCCAGCAGTTTTAAGGGGGCGAACACCGGGGAGCTGTTTTTT
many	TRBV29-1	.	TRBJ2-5	CSASDSQETQYF	TGCAGCGCCTCGGACTCCCAAGAGACCCAGTACTTC
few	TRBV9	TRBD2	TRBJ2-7	CASSASGRDYEQYF	TGTGCCAGCAGCGCTAGCGGGAGAGACTACGAGCAGTACTTC
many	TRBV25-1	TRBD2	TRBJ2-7	CASRPGLAGGYEQYF	TGTGCCAGCCGACCAGGACTAGCGGGAGGCTACGAGCAGTACTTC
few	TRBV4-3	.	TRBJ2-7	CASSQDYGGYEQYF	TGCGCCAGCAGCCAAGACTATGGAGGCTACGAGCAGTACTTC
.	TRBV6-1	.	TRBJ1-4	CASTETSSARKLFF	TGTGCCAGCACAGAGACATCCAGCGCCAGAAAACTGTTTTTT
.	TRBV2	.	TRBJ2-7	CASNRDSPRSSYEQYF	TGTGCCAGCAACCGAGACAGCCCGAGAAGCTCCTACGAGCAGTACTTC
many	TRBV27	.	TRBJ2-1	CASSFPVGAGGNNEQFF	TGTGCCAGCAGTTTCCCGGTTGGGGCAGGGGGGAACAATGAGCAGTTCTTC